The rows below give T cell receptor beta chains drawn from one sample of a study of blood T cell repertoires in COVID-19. TCRdb's table, derived via immunoSEQ multiplex PCR, lists solely in-frame clones and lacks some. In the table there are approximately 87,000 clones, 65% to 85% of which are singletons. What was sequenced was peripheral blood. These receptors all come from a woman of 80 years or more with acute or convalescent COVID-19. Each CDR3 is given with its conserved first and last residue. D genes are given only for firm matches. Size tells how often a clone was seen (once, few, many) or the class of an expanded clone, and some rows leave it out.

v_call	j_call	clone_size	d_call	cdr3_nt	cdr3_aa
TRBV10-3	TRBJ2-5	NA	NA	TGTGCCATCAAACTCGGGGGACAAGAGACCCAGTACTTC	CAIKLGGQETQYF
TRBV25-1	TRBJ1-1	NA	TRBD1	TGTGCCAGCAGTGAAGCAGGGGGCCACACTGAAGCTTTCTTT	CASSEAGGHTEAFF
TRBV14	TRBJ2-1	NA	NA	TGTGCCAGCAGCCAAGTATCCTTCTCCTACAATGAGCAGTTCTTC	CASSQVSFSYNEQFF
TRBV4-1	TRBJ2-3	NA	TRBD2	TGCGCCAGCAGCCAAGATGGGGCTAGCGGTAGCACAGATACGCAGTATTTT	CASSQDGASGSTDTQYF
TRBV11-2	TRBJ1-3	NA	NA	TGTGCCAGCAGCTTAGCGGGGGGATTGAGCGGAAACACCATATATTTT	CASSLAGGLSGNTIYF
TRBV7-2	TRBJ1-6	NA	TRBD1	TGTGCCAGCAGCTTAGTACAGGGGCCCCATTCACCCCTCCACTTT	CASSLVQGPHSPLHF
TRBV19	TRBJ1-4	NA	TRBD1	TGTGCCAGTACCCTCCCCCGGGACAGGGATGATGGAAATGAAAAACTGTTTTTT	CASTLPRDRDDGNEKLFF
TRBV7-2	TRBJ2-3	NA	TRBD2	TGTGCCACCCGGGGGGGGACAGATACGCAGTATTTT	CATRGGTDTQYF
TRBV2	TRBJ1-6	NA	NA	TGTGCCAGCAGTGCCTACCAGGGGATGAATTCACCCCTCCACTTT	CASSAYQGMNSPLHF
TRBV5-1	TRBJ2-1	NA	NA	TGCGCCAGCAGCTTGAGTGAACTCAAGCAGTTCTTC	CASSLSELKQFF
TRBV3-1/TRBV3-2	TRBJ1-5	NA	NA	TGTGCCAGCAGCCAAGGTTCAGCGGGGCTCAGGCCCCAGCATTTT	CASSQGSAGLRPQHF
TRBV24-1	TRBJ1-2	NA	NA	TGTGCCACCAGTGATCCGGCAGGAAATGGCTACACCTTC	CATSDPAGNGYTF
TRBV5-4	TRBJ2-3	NA	TRBD2	TGTGCCAGCAGCTTTGGGGGTAGCGGGCGGAGCACAGATACGCAGTATTTT	CASSFGGSGRSTDTQYF
TRBV11-2	TRBJ1-2	NA	TRBD1	TGTGCCAGCAGCCCAACCCCCGGGACAGGGGGTCGCTACACCTTC	CASSPTPGTGGRYTF
TRBV6-5	TRBJ2-7	NA	TRBD1	TGTGCCAGCAGTTACTCGTTGGACAGGTGGTACGAGCAGTACTTC	CASSYSLDRWYEQYF
TRBV19	TRBJ1-4	NA	NA	TGTGCCACCGCCCAGACAGCGCCCCTACCTTTGGATGAAAAACTGTTTTTT	CATAQTAPLPLDEKLFF
TRBV12-1	TRBJ1-2	NA	NA	TGTGCCAGCAGCTTTGTGCGGGGCTTCGGTGATGGCTACACCTTC	CASSFVRGFGDGYTF
TRBV24-1	TRBJ1-2	NA	NA	TGTGCCACCAGTGATCCCGATGGCTACACCTTC	CATSDPDGYTF
TRBV19	TRBJ1-3	NA	NA	TGTGCCAGTAGTATTATCGGGGAAACGGCTGGAAACACCATATATTTT	CASSIIGETAGNTIYF
TRBV19	TRBJ2-7	NA	TRBD1	TGTGCCAGTAGTATAGGACAGGGGGCGTACGAGCAGTACTTC	CASSIGQGAYEQYF
TRBV19	TRBJ1-5	NA	TRBD1	TGTGCCAGTAGGTATAGCGGGGGGGGGACAGCCTATAGCAATCAGCCCCAGCATTTT	CASRYSGGGTAYSNQPQHF
TRBV7-3	TRBJ1-1	few	NA	TGTGCCAGCAGCCTAAATACCCGAGGCGCTGAAGCTTTCTTT	CASSLNTRGAEAFF
TRBV18	TRBJ1-2	NA	NA	TGTGCCAGCTCACCAACAGACAAATCAAACTATGGCTACACCTTC	CASSPTDKSNYGYTF
TRBV19	TRBJ2-7	NA	TRBD1	TGTGCCAGTAGTGGGACAGACGCGGCCTCCTACGAGCAGTACTTC	CASSGTDAASYEQYF
TRBV24-1	TRBJ2-7	few	NA	TGTGCCACCAGTGACAGCTACGAGCAGTACTTC	CATSDSYEQYF
TRBV5-1	TRBJ1-5	few	NA	TGCGCCAGCAGCTTGGCAGGGCAGGGGAATCAGCCCCAGCATTTT	CASSLAGQGNQPQHF
TRBV2	TRBJ1-2	NA	NA	TGTGCCAGCAGTGAGGGGGCGGCTAACTATGGCTACACCTTC	CASSEGAANYGYTF
TRBV9	TRBJ1-4	NA	NA	TGTGCCAGCAGCGTTCCAGGGCCAAATGAAAAACTGTTTTTT	CASSVPGPNEKLFF
TRBV2	TRBJ2-3	NA	TRBD2	TGTGCCAGCAGTCCCAGGACTAGCGGCACAGATACGCAGTATTTT	CASSPRTSGTDTQYF
TRBV7-2	TRBJ1-2	NA	NA	TGTGCCAGCAGAAAAGGGGGGGCGTACGACTATGGCTACACCTTC	CASRKGGAYDYGYTF
TRBV24-1	TRBJ2-1	NA	NA	TGTGCCACCAGTGATGGGCTAGCGCTTAACAATGAGCAGTTCTTC	CATSDGLALNNEQFF
TRBV3-1/TRBV3-2	TRBJ1-2	NA	NA	TGTGCCAGCAGCCTAAGACCCCCAGGGTCCTATGGCTACACCTTC	CASSLRPPGSYGYTF
TRBV5-1	TRBJ2-5	NA	NA	TGCGCCAGCAGTACCGCTACCCGGTTAGAGACCCAGTACTTC	CASSTATRLETQYF
TRBV29-1	TRBJ2-1	once	NA	TGCAGCGTTGAAGATGTGGCAGGGCGCGCGAATGAGCAGTTCTTC	CSVEDVAGRANEQFF
TRBV19	TRBJ2-2	NA	NA	TGTGCCAGTAGTATCTTATCAGGGAACACCGGGGAGCTGTTTTTT	CASSILSGNTGELFF
TRBV9	TRBJ2-1	few	NA	TGTGCCAGCAGCGCCGTGGACTTATTGGACAATGAGCAGTTCTTC	CASSAVDLLDNEQFF
TRBV21-1	TRBJ2-3	once	NA	TGTGCCAGCAGCCCCAGCCACTCGAGTGGTAGCCCAGATACGCAGTATTTT	CASSPSHSSGSPDTQYF
TRBV4-1	TRBJ2-2	NA	TRBD2	TGCGCCAGCAGCCAAGATCTCGGGACTAGCGACTACACCGGGGAGCTGTTTTTT	CASSQDLGTSDYTGELFF
TRBV7-2	TRBJ1-1	NA	TRBD1	TGTGCCAGCAGCTACCGGACAGGGGGGACTGAAGCTTTCTTT	CASSYRTGGTEAFF
TRBV18	TRBJ2-6	NA	TRBD1	TGTGCCAGCTCACCACGCGGACAGGGGGCCTCTGGGGCCAACGTCCTGACTTTC	CASSPRGQGASGANVLTF
TRBV19	TRBJ1-6	NA	NA	TGTGCCAGTAGTATAGGTTTCTCATCCGGGGGATGGGGTTCACCCCTCCACTTT	CASSIGFSSGGWGSPLHF
TRBV4-2	TRBJ2-1	once	TRBD2	TGTGCCAGCAGCCAAGATATTAGCGGGGGGTTGAGCTCCTACAATGAGCAGTTCTTC	CASSQDISGGLSSYNEQFF
TRBV2	TRBJ1-6	NA	NA	TGTGCCAGCAGTGAAGTAGGGGTTCAGTCTAATTCACCCCTCCACTTT	CASSEVGVQSNSPLHF
TRBV7-2	TRBJ2-1	NA	NA	TGTGCCAGCAGCGCGCGAGGGGGGGGCTCCTACAATGAGCAGTTCTTC	CASSARGGGSYNEQFF
TRBV28	TRBJ1-5	NA	NA	TGTGCCAGCAGACTACAGGTTGCTCAGCCCCAGCATTTT	CASRLQVAQPQHF
TRBV15	TRBJ1-4	NA	TRBD1	TGTGCCACCAGCAGAGGGGACAGATCTGAAAAACTGTTTTTT	CATSRGDRSEKLFF
TRBV28	TRBJ1-5	NA	NA	TGTGCCAGCAGTCTTCAGCCCCAGCATTTT	CASSLQPQHF
TRBV27	TRBJ2-6	once	NA	NA	CASSSSAGWAGANVLTF
TRBV6-5	TRBJ1-1	NA	TRBD1	TGTGCCAGCAACAGGGGGGTCGGTGGCACTGAAGCTTTCTTT	CASNRGVGGTEAFF
TRBV7-3	TRBJ2-1	NA	NA	TGTGCCAGCTCCCCAATTACTAGCTCCTACAATGAGCAGTTCTTC	CASSPITSSYNEQFF
TRBV9	TRBJ1-1	NA	NA	TGTGCCAGCAGCGTAGGGTCCGGGAACACTGAAGCTTTCTTT	CASSVGSGNTEAFF
TRBV9	TRBJ1-6	NA	NA	TGTGCCAGCAGCCCCCACTCCGACTTGTCCCTCCACTTT	CASSPHSDLSLHF
TRBV27	TRBJ1-6	NA	NA	TGTGCCAGCAGTTACGACAGCTCCTATAATTCACCCCTCCACTTT	CASSYDSSYNSPLHF
TRBV30	TRBJ2-7	NA	TRBD1	TGTGCCTGGAGTGGTGGGTCGGACAGGACCTACGAGCAGTACTTC	CAWSGGSDRTYEQYF
TRBV3-1/TRBV3-2	TRBJ2-2	few	NA	TGTGCCAGCAGCCAATGGGGGGCGAACACCGGGGAGCTGTTTTTT	CASSQWGANTGELFF
TRBV5-8	TRBJ1-1	NA	NA	TGTGCCAGCAGCTTCGCAGGTCTGGTCGCTGAAGCTTTCTTT	CASSFAGLVAEAFF
TRBV19	TRBJ2-6	NA	NA	TGTGCCAGTACCTCATTCGGAACAGCTGGGGCCAACGTCCTGACTTTC	CASTSFGTAGANVLTF
TRBV27	TRBJ1-1	NA	NA	TGTGCCAGCAGTTTATCCCCAGTCCCCACTGAAGCTTTCTTT	CASSLSPVPTEAFF